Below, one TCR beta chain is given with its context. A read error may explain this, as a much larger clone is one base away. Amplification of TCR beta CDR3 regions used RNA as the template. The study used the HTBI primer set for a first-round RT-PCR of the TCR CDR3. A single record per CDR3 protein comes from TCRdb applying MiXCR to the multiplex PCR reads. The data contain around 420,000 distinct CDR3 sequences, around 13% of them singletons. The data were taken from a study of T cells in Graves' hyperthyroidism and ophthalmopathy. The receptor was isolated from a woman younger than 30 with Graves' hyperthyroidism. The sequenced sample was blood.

This CDR3 reads CAWSSGQGTEKLFF. Here the CDR3 DNA reads TGTGCCTGGAGTTCGGGACAGGGGACTGAAAAACTGTTTTTT. This chain uses TRBV30 with TRBJ1-4, with 10 bases matching TRBD1. CDR3 length: 14 residues. Germline CDR1 is GTSNPN and CDR2 is SVGIG (reference sequence). V gave up 2 bases and J gave up 7 bases; unmatched junction bases: 4.